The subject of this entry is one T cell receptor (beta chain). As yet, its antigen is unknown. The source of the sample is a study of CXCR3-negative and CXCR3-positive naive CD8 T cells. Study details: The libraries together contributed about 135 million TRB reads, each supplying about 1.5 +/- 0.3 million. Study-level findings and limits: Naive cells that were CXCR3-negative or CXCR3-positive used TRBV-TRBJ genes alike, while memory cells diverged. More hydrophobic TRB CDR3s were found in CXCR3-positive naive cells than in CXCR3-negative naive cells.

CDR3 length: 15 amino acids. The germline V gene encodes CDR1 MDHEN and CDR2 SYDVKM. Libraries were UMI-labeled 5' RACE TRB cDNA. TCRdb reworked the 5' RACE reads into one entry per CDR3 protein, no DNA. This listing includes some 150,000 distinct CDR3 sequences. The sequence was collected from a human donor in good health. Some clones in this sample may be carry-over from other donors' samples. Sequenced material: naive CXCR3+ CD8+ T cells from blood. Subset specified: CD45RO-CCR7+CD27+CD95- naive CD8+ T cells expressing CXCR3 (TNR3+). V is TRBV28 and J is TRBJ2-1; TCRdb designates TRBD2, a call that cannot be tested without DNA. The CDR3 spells CASSLWAGANNEQFF. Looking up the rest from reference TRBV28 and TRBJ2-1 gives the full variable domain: DVKVTQSSRYLVKRTGEKVFLECVQDMDHENMFWYRQDPGLGLRLIYFSYDVKMKEKGDIPEGYSVSREKKERFSLILESASTNQTSMYLCASSLWAGANNEQFFGPGTRLTVL.